The entry that follows covers one T cell receptor beta chain sequence. The authors ran a second PCR of roughly 6 to 12 cycles using a sample-barcoded 5' primer and a J-beta primer mix. One entry per CDR3 protein results from TCRdb running MiXCR on the 5' RACE reads. The sample holds around 1.5 million distinct CDR3 sequences; approximately 32% are singletons and the top ten take roughly 10%. This record belongs to a study of blood T cells in healthy people across ages. This CDR3 has 12 residues. Germline lookup yields CDR1 GTSNPN and CDR2 SVGIG (reference sequence). V was shortened by 3 bases and J by 8 bases, with 10 bases between the two germline ends.

The chain couples TRBV30 to TRBJ1-4; D ambiguous. The sequence was collected from a woman aged 25 to 39 in good health. Sequenced sample: blood. The CDR3 sequence is CAWSQEREKLFF. Written as DNA, the CDR3 is TGTGCCTGGAGCCAGGAGAGGGAAAAACTGTTTTTT.